This TCR beta chain is drawn from a study of blood T cells in healthy people across ages. General study results and limits: Percentage of naive T cells showed a strong correlation with TCR beta diversity.

Next came a second PCR, run for roughly 7 to 12 cycles, which used a sample-barcoded 5' primer along with a J-beta primer mix. At least 2.5 million CDR3-containing paired-end reads were obtained per sample. One entry per CDR3 protein, called by TCRdb with MiXCR from the 5' RACE reads. The sample includes 2 million or so distinct CDR3 sequences, 40% to 55% of them seen just once. Concerning this clonotype: The antigen is undetermined.

Germline V gives CDR1 SQVTM, CDR2 ANQGSEA. Trimming removed 6 bases at V and 0 bases at J, with 18 bases between. The CDR3 runs 15 residues. Staff drew 8 to 10 milliliters of peripheral blood from each donor. This TCR came from a woman aged 40 to 49 in good health. The V gene is TRBV29-1, the J gene TRBJ2-7, with a possible D match to TRBD2 (6 bases). Sequenced input: blood. The DNA of the CDR3 is TGCAGCGTCTGCGGGACTGTCCAAGGCTCCTACGAGCAGTACTTC. Its translation is CSVCGTVQGSYEQYF.